This T cell receptor beta chain was identified in a study of T-cell reconstitution after alpha-beta-depleted transplantation in children. This clonotype has a count of ten or more. During its preparation, the TCRbeta library received unique molecular identifiers. TCRdb re-derived calls from the PCR reads in MiXCR, one entry per CDR3 protein. The data contain about 980,000 distinct CDR3 sequences, about 29% of them singletons. The CDR3 has 12 amino acids. V lost 5 bases and J 5 bases, leaving 8 bases between the germline ends. The receptor's source is a boy under two years old who had a stem cell transplant for SCID, so the T cells may come from the graft donor. V is TRBV12-3 or TRBV12-4 and J is TRBJ2-3; maybe TRBD1 (5 bases). The specimen comprised PBMCs, mostly from graft donor cells, sampled 360 days after TCRalphabeta/CD19-depleted stem cell transplant. CDR3 sequence (DNA): TGTGCCAGCAGTGCAGGGTTAGATACGCAGTATTTT. It translates to CASSAGLDTQYF.